This is a list of T cell receptor beta chains from one sample in a study of shared clonotypes between healthy human individuals. TCRdb's table, derived via immunoSEQ multiplex PCR, lists solely in-frame clones and lacks some. The sample includes around 620,000 clones, approximately 95% of them seen just once. The sequenced sample was naive CD8+ T cells sorted from blood. The receptors were sampled from a woman between 25 and 40 years old in good health. CDR3s include the opening cysteine and the closing phenylalanine or tryptophan. The D gene is left open where the match is weak. Clone size appears in some rows only: once, few, many, or a class for an expanded clone.

j_call v_call clone_size d_call cdr3_aa cdr3_nt
TRBJ2-7 TRBV9 . TRBD2 CASSVGLAGVWDEQYF TGTGCCAGCAGCGTAGGGCTAGCGGGAGTTTGGGACGAGCAGTACTTC
TRBJ2-2 TRBV10-3 . TRBD2 CAISDPGTSSTGELFF TGTGCCATCAGTGACCCCGGGACTAGCAGCACCGGGGAGCTGTTTTTT
TRBJ2-5 TRBV7-9 . . CASSLSSLPQETQYF TGTGCCAGCAGCTTAAGTAGCCTCCCCCAAGAGACCCAGTACTTC
TRBJ2-7 TRBV27 . TRBD2 CASSPRGGSTYEQYF TGTGCCAGCAGTCCCCGGGGGGGGAGCACCTACGAGCAGTACTTC
TRBJ2-5 TRBV6-6 . . CASEGGETQYF TGTGCCAGCGAGGGCGGAGAGACCCAGTACTTC
TRBJ2-7 TRBV27 . TRBD2 CASLPMAGGKWYEQYF TGTGCCAGCCTACCGATGGCGGGGGGTAAATGGTACGAGCAGTACTTC
TRBJ2-7 TRBV9 . TRBD2 CASSATGGEQYF TGTGCCAGCAGCGCCACGGGAGGCGAGCAGTACTTC
TRBJ2-1 TRBV28 . . CASSQDSAYNEQFF TGTGCCAGCAGTCAAGATAGCGCTTACAATGAGCAGTTCTTC
TRBJ1-2 TRBV19 . . CASSIEPLKEEAYGYTF TGTGCCAGTAGTATAGAGCCCCTAAAAGAGGAAGCCTATGGCTACACCTTC
TRBJ1-1 TRBV19 . . CASSIGTGRMNTEAFF TGTGCCAGTAGTATAGGTACAGGGCGTATGAACACTGAAGCTTTCTTT
TRBJ2-1 TRBV5-1 once TRBD1 CASRPGQRSYNEQFF TGCGCCAGCAGACCGGGACAGAGATCCTACAATGAGCAGTTCTTC
TRBJ2-7 TRBV19 . . CASSMYLSLIPYEQYF TGTGCCAGTAGTATGTACTTGTCTCTAATACCCTACGAGCAGTACTTC
TRBJ2-1 TRBV4-2 once TRBD2 CASSQELAGGGNEQFF TGTGCCAGCAGCCAAGAACTAGCGGGAGGGGGGAATGAGCAGTTCTTC
TRBJ2-7 TRBV19 . . CASSAGTYEQYF TGTGCCAGTAGCGCCGGTACGTACGAGCAGTACTTC
TRBJ2-1 TRBV4-1 . TRBD2 CASSHVAGGENNEQFF TGCGCCAGCAGCCACGTCGCGGGGGGCGAGAACAATGAGCAGTTCTTC
TRBJ2-6 TRBV5-1 . . CASSLTGLASVLTF TGCGCCAGCAGCTTGACAGGCCTAGCTTCCGTCCTGACTTTC
TRBJ2-7 TRBV7-3 . . CASSPPTRWRRSSYEQYF TGTGCCAGCAGTCCCCCCACTCGTTGGCGGAGGAGCTCCTACGAGCAGTACTTC
TRBJ1-1 TRBV5-4 . . CASSLSLFGDTEAFF TGTGCCAGCAGCTTGTCTTTGTTTGGGGACACTGAAGCTTTCTTT
TRBJ2-7 TRBV29-1 . . CSVQDWKGSTSSYEQYF TGCAGCGTTCAGGACTGGAAGGGGTCGACCAGCTCCTACGAGCAGTACTTC
TRBJ2-5 TRBV28 once TRBD2 CASSSRNLGLAGSTKTQYF TGTGCCAGCAGTTCTAGGAACTTGGGACTAGCGGGAAGTACAAAGACCCAGTACTTC
TRBJ2-1 TRBV5-1 . TRBD2 CASSVSLIGLAGLSSYNEQFF TGCGCCAGCAGCGTGTCGTTGATTGGACTAGCGGGCTTAAGCTCCTACAATGAGCAGTTCTTC
TRBJ1-2 TRBV5-6 . . CASSLGSNYGYTF TGTGCCAGCAGCTTGGGGTCTAACTATGGCTACACCTTC
TRBJ2-7 TRBV5-4 once TRBD2 CASSPGLAVYEQYF TGTGCCAGCAGTCCGGGACTAGCGGTGTACGAGCAGTACTTC
TRBJ2-3 TRBV29-1 . . CSVGGARLPDTQYF TGCAGCGTGGGGGGGGCTCGGCTCCCAGATACGCAGTATTTT
TRBJ2-7 TRBV10-3 once TRBD1 CAISDSGTGYEQYF TGTGCCATCAGTGATTCCGGGACAGGATACGAGCAGTACTTC
TRBJ1-1 TRBV6-5 . TRBD1 CASRTGGGNTEAFF TGTGCCAGCAGGACAGGGGGCGGGAACACTGAAGCTTTCTTT
TRBJ2-5 TRBV29-1 . TRBD2 CSVLGLAGRETQYF TGCAGCGTCCTTGGACTAGCGGGACGAGAGACCCAGTACTTC